This TCR beta chain was recovered during a study of beta chain features in type 1 diabetes. Study at large: Examined across all samples were around 110 million sorted cells.

The authors reverse transcribed all of the isolated RNA, so sequencing captured expressed TCRB transcripts. Naive, central memory and regulatory T cell samples averaged approximately 3.9 million immunoSEQ reads each. Sequenced by immunoSEQ multiplex PCR; TCRdb stores in-frame clones only, minus some. The table has 350,000 to 450,000 clones, around 14% seen once. Stem cell-like memory, regulatory, central memory and naive CD4+ cells were sorted via CD45RO/CCR7/CD25/CD127/CD95/CD27. The V gene's germline CDR1 is SGHTA and CDR2 FQGNSA. The CDR3 runs 15 residues. Trimming took 0 bases from V and 1 from J, leaving 9 bases between them. Regarding this clone: Antigen specificity is unknown.

Study results and limitations: Naive, central memory and regulatory TCRB repertoires appeared more similar among patients than healthy donors.

Sequenced input: naive CD4+ T cells from blood. This receptor was identified in a man younger than 45 in good health. This chain joins TRBV7-2 and TRBJ1-1; D not resolved. The CDR3 DNA reads as TGTGCCAGCAGCTTAGCAGCACAGAAGAACACTGAAGCTTTCTTT. Protein product: CASSLAAQKNTEAFF.